This T cell receptor (beta chain) was captured in a study of blood T cells in healthy people across ages. The use of a sample-barcoded 5' primer and a J-beta primer mix characterized a second PCR of roughly 7 to 11 cycles. CDR3-containing paired-end reads numbering at least 2.5 million came from each sample. TCRdb reprocessed the 5' RACE reads with MiXCR, giving one entry per CDR3 protein. The data contain 1.2 million to 1.5 million distinct CDR3 sequences, around 42% of them singletons. Study-level findings and limits: Estimates drawn from one million T cells were deemed to understate diversity.

The germline gives CDR1 SGHVS, CDR2 FNYEAQ. The V end was cut by 3 bases, the J end by 5 bases, with 19 bases between. The CDR3 has 16 amino acids. A remark on this clonotype: What it binds is not known.

The TCR was taken from a woman aged 18-29 years in good health. The sequenced sample consisted of blood. The chain employs TRBV7-6 and TRBJ2-5; D perhaps matches TRBD2 (6 bases). The CDR3 DNA reads as TGTGCCAGCAGCTTGGGGGGTAGTACGAGTTTGGAGACCCAGTACTTC. It specifies CASSLGGSTSLETQYF.